This T cell receptor (beta chain) was captured by sequencing in a study of blood T cell repertoires in COVID-19. Study at large: The United States, Italy and Spain supplied acute and convalescent COVID-19 samples. Sources were T cells, B-cell-depleted T cells, or PBMCs; the material itself was cDNA or gDNA.

In the authors' workflow: Estimation of nucleated cell counts was performed using reference gene primer amplification. Sequencing used immunoSEQ multiplex PCR; TCRdb keeps in-frame clones, though not all of them. Clonal size and the V and J genes are those of that table, whereas D and trimming came from the DNA. The sample has about 70,000 clones; roughly four fifths are singletons. CDR3 length: 14 amino acids. From germline, CDR1 is SGHTA and CDR2 FQGNSA. V was pared by 1 base and J by 2 bases, with 9 bases between. What was sequenced was peripheral blood. This rearrangement joins TRBV7-2 to TRBJ2-7, with D possibly being TRBD2 (5 bases). The source of this sequence is an older woman with acute or convalescent COVID-19. The CDR3 DNA reads as TGTGCCAGCAGCTTAGGCTCCGGGGCCTACGAGCAGTACTTC. Amino acids: CASSLGSGAYEQYF.